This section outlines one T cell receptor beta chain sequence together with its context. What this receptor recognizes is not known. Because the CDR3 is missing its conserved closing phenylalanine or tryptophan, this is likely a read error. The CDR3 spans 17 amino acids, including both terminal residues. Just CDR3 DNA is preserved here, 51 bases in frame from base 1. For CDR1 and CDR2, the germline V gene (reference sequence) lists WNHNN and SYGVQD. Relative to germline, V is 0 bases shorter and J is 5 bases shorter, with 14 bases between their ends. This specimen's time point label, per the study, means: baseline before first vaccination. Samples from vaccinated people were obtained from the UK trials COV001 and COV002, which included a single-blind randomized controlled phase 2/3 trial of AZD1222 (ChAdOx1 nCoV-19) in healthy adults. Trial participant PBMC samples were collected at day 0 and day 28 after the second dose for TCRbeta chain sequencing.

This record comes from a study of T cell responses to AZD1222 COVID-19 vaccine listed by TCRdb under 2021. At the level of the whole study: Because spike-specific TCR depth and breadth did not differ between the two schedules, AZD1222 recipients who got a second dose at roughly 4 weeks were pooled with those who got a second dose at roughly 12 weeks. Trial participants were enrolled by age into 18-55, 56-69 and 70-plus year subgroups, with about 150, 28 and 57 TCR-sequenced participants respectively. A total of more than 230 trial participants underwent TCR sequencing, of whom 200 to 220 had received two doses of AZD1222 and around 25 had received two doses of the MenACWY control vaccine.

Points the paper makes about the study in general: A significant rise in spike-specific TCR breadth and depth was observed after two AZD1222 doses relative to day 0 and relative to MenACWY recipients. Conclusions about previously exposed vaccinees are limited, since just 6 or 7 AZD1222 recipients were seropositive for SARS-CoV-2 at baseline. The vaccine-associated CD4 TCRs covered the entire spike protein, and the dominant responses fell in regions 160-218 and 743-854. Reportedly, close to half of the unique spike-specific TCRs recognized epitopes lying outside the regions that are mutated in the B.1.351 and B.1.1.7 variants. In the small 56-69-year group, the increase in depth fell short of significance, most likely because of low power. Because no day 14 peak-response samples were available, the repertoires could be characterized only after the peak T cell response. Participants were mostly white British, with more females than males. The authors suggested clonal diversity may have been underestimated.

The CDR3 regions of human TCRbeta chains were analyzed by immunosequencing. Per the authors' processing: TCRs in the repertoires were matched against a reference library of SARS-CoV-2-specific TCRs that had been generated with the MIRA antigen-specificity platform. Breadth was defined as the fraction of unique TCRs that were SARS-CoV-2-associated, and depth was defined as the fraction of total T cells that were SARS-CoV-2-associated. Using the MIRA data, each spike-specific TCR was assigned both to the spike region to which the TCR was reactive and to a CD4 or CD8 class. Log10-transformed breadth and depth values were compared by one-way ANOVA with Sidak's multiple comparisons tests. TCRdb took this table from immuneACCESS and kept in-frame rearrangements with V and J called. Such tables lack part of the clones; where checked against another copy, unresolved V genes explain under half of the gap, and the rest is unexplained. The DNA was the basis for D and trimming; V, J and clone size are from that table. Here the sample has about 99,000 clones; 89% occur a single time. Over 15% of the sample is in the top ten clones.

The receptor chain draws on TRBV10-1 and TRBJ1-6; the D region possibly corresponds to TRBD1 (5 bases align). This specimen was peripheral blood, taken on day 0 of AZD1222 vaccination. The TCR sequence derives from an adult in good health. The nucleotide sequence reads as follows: TGCGCCAGCAGTGAGTCTTCGACCCGGGGGGATAATTCACCCCTCCACCTT. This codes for CASSESSTRGDNSPLHL.